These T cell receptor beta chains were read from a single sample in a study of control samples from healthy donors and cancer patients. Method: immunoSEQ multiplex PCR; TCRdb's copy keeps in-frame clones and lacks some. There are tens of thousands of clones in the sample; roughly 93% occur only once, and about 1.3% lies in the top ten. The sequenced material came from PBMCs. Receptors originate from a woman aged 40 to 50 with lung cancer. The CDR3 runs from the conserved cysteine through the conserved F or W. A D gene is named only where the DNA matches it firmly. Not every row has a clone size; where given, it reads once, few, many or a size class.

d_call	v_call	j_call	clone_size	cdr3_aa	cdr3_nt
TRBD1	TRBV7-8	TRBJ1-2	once	CASSTGTANYGYTF	TGTGCCAGCAGCACAGGGACAGCCAACTATGGCTACACCTTC
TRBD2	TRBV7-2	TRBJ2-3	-	CASSFASGTTDTQYF	TGTGCCAGCAGCTTTGCTAGCGGGACCACAGATACGCAGTATTTT
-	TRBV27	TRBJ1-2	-	CASSLDRANYGYTF	TGTGCCAGCAGTTTAGACCGAGCTAACTATGGCTACACCTTC
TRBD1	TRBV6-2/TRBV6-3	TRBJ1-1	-	CASSYSTGQGHTEAFF	TGTGCCAGCAGTTACTCGACGGGACAGGGACACACTGAAGCTTTCTTT
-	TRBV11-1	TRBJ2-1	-	CASSSRQGLVLPEQFF	TGTGCCAGCAGCTCTAGACAGGGACTAGTTCTCCCTGAGCAGTTCTTC
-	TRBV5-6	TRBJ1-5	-	CASSLWIRRSNQPQHF	TGTGCCAGCAGCTTGTGGATCCGGCGTAGCAATCAGCCCCAGCATTTT
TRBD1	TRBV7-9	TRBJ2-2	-	CASSPWTGASTGELFF	TGTGCCAGCAGCCCATGGACAGGGGCGAGCACCGGGGAGCTGTTTTTT
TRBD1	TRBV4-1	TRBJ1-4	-	CASLPTGYNEKLFF	TGCGCCAGCCTCCCGACAGGGTATAATGAAAAACTGTTTTTT
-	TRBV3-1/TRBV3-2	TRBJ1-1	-	CASSQTRFSTEAFF	TGTGCCAGCAGCCAGACTCGGTTTAGCACTGAAGCTTTCTTT
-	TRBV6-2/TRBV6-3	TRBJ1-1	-	CASSGTQTNTEAFF	TGTGCCAGCAGTGGGACCCAGACGAACACTGAAGCTTTCTTT
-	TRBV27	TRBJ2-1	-	CASSLGVDSYNEQFF	TGTGCCAGCAGTTTAGGGGTTGACTCCTACAATGAGCAGTTCTTC
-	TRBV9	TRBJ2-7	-	CASSERDRSYEQYF	TGTGCCAGCAGCGAAAGGGACCGCTCCTACGAGCAGTACTTC
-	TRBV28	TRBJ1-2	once	CASYRRGWNGYTF	TGTGCCAGCTACCGGCGGGGGTGGAATGGCTACACCTTC
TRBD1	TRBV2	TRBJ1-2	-	CASSAPRDRNYGYTF	TGTGCCAGCAGTGCCCCTAGGGACAGGAACTATGGCTACACCTTC
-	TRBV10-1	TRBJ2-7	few	CASSTNLSPGTQYF	TGCGCCAGCAGCACCAACCTAAGTCCTGGGACGCAGTACTTC
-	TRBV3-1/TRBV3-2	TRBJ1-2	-	CASSYLASLRFQGYTF	TGTGCCAGCAGCTACCTCGCCAGCCTACGATTTCAGGGCTACACCTTC
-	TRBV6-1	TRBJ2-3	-	CASSEGGRGIADTQYF	TGTGCCAGCAGTGAGGGGGGACGAGGGATAGCAGATACGCAGTATTTT
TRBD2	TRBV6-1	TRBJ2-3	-	CASSEPSGGAGTQYF	TGTGCCAGCAGTGAACCTAGCGGGGGGGCGGGTACGCAGTATTTT
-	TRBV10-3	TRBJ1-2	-	CAISEPGAFNYGYTF	TGTGCCATCAGTGAGCCAGGGGCGTTTAACTATGGCTACACCTTC
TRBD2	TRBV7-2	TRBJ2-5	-	CASSWSGGGPTQYF	TGTGCCAGCAGCTGGAGCGGGGGGGGCCCAACCCAGTACTTC